This entry lists 14 T cell receptor beta chains sequenced from one sample in a study of blood T cell repertoires in COVID-19. The protocol was immunoSEQ multiplex PCR, while the TCRdb copy is restricted to in-frame clones and leaves out a portion. The sample includes 200,000 to 300,000 clones, around four fifths of them seen just once. Sequenced sample: peripheral blood. Receptors originate from a woman in her sixties or seventies with active or convalescent COVID-19.

This clone was found a few times. This sequence joins TRBV2 and TRBJ1-1; 9 positions match TRBD1. CDR1 and CDR2 from the germline V gene are SNHLY and FYNNEI. V was clipped by 2 bases and J by 6 bases; unmatched bases: 7. The CDR3 has 15 residues. In DNA form, the CDR3 reads TGTGCCAGCAGTGAAATACAGGGGGCTTCGGCTGAAGCTTTCTTT. This sequence encodes CASSEIQGASAEAFF.

V is TRBV7-9 and J is TRBJ1-4; no clear D. The CDR3 extends over 16 amino acids. Per the germline V gene, CDR1 is SEHNR and CDR2 is FQNEAQ (reference sequence). The V and J ends lost 0 bases and 10 bases respectively, with 18 bases between them. The CDR3, as DNA: TGTGCCAGCAGCTTAGCGCTGGGCCGGCCCCCAAGAAAACTGTTTTTT. Amino acid sequence: CASSLALGRPPRKLFF.

This clone was detected a few times. This same CDR3 is encoded by further DNA sequences in the sample. The rearrangement joins TRBV5-1 to TRBJ2-7, with TRBD2 matching over 11 bases. The trim removed 5 bases at V and 3 bases at J, leaving 4 bases unmatched. Looked up from germline, CDR1 is SGHRS and CDR2 is YFSETQ. CDR3 length: 14 amino acids. CDR3 amino acids: CASRGGTSGYEQYF. In DNA, the CDR3 is TGCGCCAGCAGGGGGGGGACTAGCGGCTACGAGCAGTACTTC.

This clone is a singleton in its sample. The gene calls are TRBV10-2 and TRBJ2-5, with TRBD1 as a possible D gene (6 bases). Germline lookup yields CDR1 WSHSY and CDR2 SAAADI. With 3 bases removed from V and 5 bases from J, the gap between germline ends came to 19 bases. This CDR3 spans 16 amino acids. The DNA of the CDR3 is TGCGCCAGCAGTGATAGCACAGGGTCAATTTTCGAGACCCAGTACTTC. Its protein is CASSDSTGSIFETQYF.

V usage is TRBV20-1 and J usage is TRBJ1-2; D remains unclear. Between the trimmed V and J ends, which lost 3 bases and 5 bases, there was a span of 22 bases. The CDR3 covers 16 residues. Germline CDR1 DFQATT, CDR2 SNEGSKA (reference sequence). CDR3 in DNA: TGCAGTGCTAGTCTCCATCGACCCGGTTCTAGGTATGGCTACACCTTC. The encoded protein is CSASLHRPGSRYGYTF.

The V call is TRBV4-1, the J call TRBJ2-3; 8 nucleotides agree with TRBD2. After removal of 2 bases from V and 2 bases from J, the junction contained 6 bases not matched to a gene. Germline V CDR1 and CDR2: MGHRA, YSYEKL. The CDR3 loop spans 16 amino acids. The CDR3 is CASSQRERGTTDTQYF. The DNA of the CDR3 is TGCGCCAGCAGCCAACGGGAGCGGGGGACCACAGATACGCAGTATTTT.

The chain couples TRBV6-6 to TRBJ2-3; 7 nucleotides match TRBD1. The trim removed 2 bases at V and 8 bases at J, leaving 10 bases unmatched. This CDR3 is built from 15 residues. Germline values: CDR1 MNHNY, CDR2 SVGAGI (reference sequence). The CDR3 DNA sequence: TGTGCCAGCAGTTACGGGGACAGCGTACTCGGTACGCAGTATTTT. Its translation: CASSYGDSVLGTQYF.

The chain recombines TRBV19 with TRBJ2-7; D unresolved. V lost 5 bases to trimming and J lost 0 bases, with 11 bases between them. Per the germline V gene, CDR1 is LNHDA and CDR2 is SQIVND (reference sequence). The CDR3 covers 14 residues. CDR3 protein: CASSQQISSYEQYF. CDR3 bases: TGTGCCAGTAGTCAACAGATAAGCTCCTACGAGCAGTACTTC.

The CDR3 DNA follows: TGTGCCACCAGCAGAACAGGGGGTCGGGGCAATCAGCCCCAGCATTTT. Its protein product is CATSRTGGRGNQPQHF. The chain carries TRBV15 and TRBJ1-5, with 8 bases lining up with TRBD1. Trimming at V came to 2 bases and at J to 2 bases, leaving 5 bases not matched to a gene. Germline CDR1 is LNHNV and CDR2 is YYDKDF (reference sequence). CDR3 length: 16 amino acids.

J is TRBJ2-1 and V is TRBV3-1 (or the pseudogene TRBV3-2); TRBD2 might be the D (6 bases). V lost 1 base to trimming and J lost 9 bases, with 13 bases between them. Germline V CDR1 and CDR2: LGHDT, YNNKEL (reference sequence). This CDR3 contains 14 residues. This CDR3 is CASSQADWGVEQFF. The CDR3 nucleotides are TGTGCCAGCAGCCAAGCGGATTGGGGGGTTGAGCAGTTCTTC.

The chain links TRBV29-1 to TRBJ1-2; 8 bases are shared with TRBD1. The CDR3 extends over 13 amino acids. Trimming removed 7 bases from V and 5 bases from J; junction bases left unmatched: 9. From germline, CDR1 is SQVTM and CDR2 ANQGSEA. The CDR3 DNA follows: TGCAGCGCGAGGGGACAGGAGGGGTATGGCTACACCTTC. Encoded protein: CSARGQEGYGYTF.

This clone occurred once. The rearrangement links TRBV11-2 to TRBJ2-1; the match to TRBD1 covers 10 bases. Germline trimming cut 3 bases from V and 6 bases from J; bases unmatched to any gene: 8. This CDR3 spans 16 amino acids. CDR1 and CDR2 (germline): SGHAT, FQNNGV. The CDR3: CASSLRGQGPSNEQFF. The CDR3 DNA follows: TGTGCCAGCAGCTTGAGGGGACAGGGGCCCTCCAATGAGCAGTTCTTC.

The CDR3 protein is CASSPTVVNQPQHF. As DNA, the CDR3 is TGTGCCAGTAGTCCGACAGTGGTCAATCAGCCCCAGCATTTT. The J gene is TRBJ1-5, the V gene TRBV19; D is perhaps TRBD1 (5 bases). Trimming removed 5 bases from V and 3 bases from J, with 11 bases in between. CDR1 and CDR2 (germline): LNHDA, SQIVND (reference sequence). This CDR3 is built from 14 residues.

This sequence joins TRBV9 and TRBJ1-1; D ambiguous. Germline assignment: CDR1 SGDLS and CDR2 YYNGEE. The ends were cut back, 0 bases at V and 8 bases at J, with 14 bases in the middle. This CDR3 contains 14 residues. Here the CDR3 DNA reads TGTGCCAGCAGCGTAGGCGAGGGTTACGGCGAAGCTTTCTTT. This codes for CASSVGEGYGEAFF.